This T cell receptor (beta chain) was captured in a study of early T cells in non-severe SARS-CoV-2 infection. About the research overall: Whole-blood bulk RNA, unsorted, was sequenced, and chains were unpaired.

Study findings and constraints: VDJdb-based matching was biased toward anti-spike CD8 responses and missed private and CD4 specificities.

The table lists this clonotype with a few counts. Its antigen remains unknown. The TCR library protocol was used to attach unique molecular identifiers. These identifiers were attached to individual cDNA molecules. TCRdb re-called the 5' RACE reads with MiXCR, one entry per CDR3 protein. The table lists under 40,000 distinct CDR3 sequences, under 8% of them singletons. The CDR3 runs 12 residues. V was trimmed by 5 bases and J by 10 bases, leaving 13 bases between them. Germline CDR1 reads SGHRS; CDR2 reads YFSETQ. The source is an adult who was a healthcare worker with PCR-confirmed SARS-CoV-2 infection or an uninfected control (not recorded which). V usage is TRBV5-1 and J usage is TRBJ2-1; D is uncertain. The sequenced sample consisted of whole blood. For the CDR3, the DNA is TGCGCCAGCAGTGTTGACGGGCTGGAGCAGTTCTTC. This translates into CASSVDGLEQFF.